The 12 T cell receptor beta chains given below trace back to one sample, sequenced in a study of cytomegalovirus exposure and HLA in healthy donors. PCR used 60 Vbeta primers and 13 Jbeta primers. TCRdb keeps only in-frame clones here, not all; method: immunoSEQ multiplex PCR. Among over 150,000 clones listed, 65% to 80% were seen once. Sequencing was carried out using PBMCs. The receptors shown here come from a man aged 18 to 30 in good health and CMV-seronegative.

This clone was detected once. CDR3 sequence reads: CASSFVAGGRETQYF. CDR3 coding DNA: TGTGCCAGCAGCTTCGTAGCGGGGGGCAGGGAGACCCAGTACTTC. The chain is built from TRBV5-4 and TRBJ2-5; the match to TRBD2 covers 10 bases. The length of the CDR3 is 15 residues. After removal of 2 bases from V and 5 bases from J, the junction contained 6 bases not matched to a gene. In germline, CDR1 is SGHNT, CDR2 YYREEE (reference sequence).

This rearrangement joins TRBV28 to TRBJ1-2; no clear D. Trimming stripped 2 bases from V and 2 bases from J, with 12 bases between. The CDR3 loop spans 15 amino acids. Germline lookup yields CDR1 MDHEN and CDR2 SYDVKM. The CDR3 DNA is TGTGCCAGCAGTTTAGTTTCGGCACAGAACTATGGCTACACCTTC. It specifies CASSLVSAQNYGYTF.

The CDR3 here is CASSLWTGSDTQYF. CDR3 DNA: TGTGCCAGCAGCCTCTGGACAGGGTCAGATACGCAGTATTTT. The genes are TRBV7-2 and TRBJ2-3, with TRBD1 matching 8 bases. Germline CDR1 reads SGHTA; CDR2 reads FQGNSA. There are 14 residues in the CDR3. V was pared by 5 bases and J by 4 bases, with 5 bases of the junction left unmatched. Full variable domain (missing parts from reference TRBV7-2 and TRBJ2-3): GAGVSQSPSNKVTEKGKDVELRCDPISGHTALYWYRQSLGQGLEFLIYFQGNSAPDKSGLPSDRFSAERTGGSVSTLTIQRTQQEDSAVYLCASSLWTGSDTQYFGPGTRLTVL.

The chain links TRBV2 to TRBJ2-1; perhaps TRBD2 as D (7 bases). The CDR3 has 14 amino acids. Trimming shortened V by 8 bases and J by 0 bases, and 11 bases separated the two germline ends. The germline gives CDR1 SNHLY, CDR2 FYNNEI. This CDR3 is CASAGATSYNEQFF. CDR3 coding DNA: TGTGCCAGCGCGGGGGCCACCTCCTACAATGAGCAGTTCTTC.

The chain couples TRBV5-4 to TRBJ2-3; D gene ambiguous. The germline V gene has CDR1 SGHNT and CDR2 YYREEE (reference sequence). The CDR3 has 14 residues. V gave up 4 bases and J gave up 3 bases, with 12 bases separating them. In DNA, the CDR3 is TGTGCCAGCAGCCATGTCGGGTCGACAGATACGCAGTATTTT. Its translation: CASSHVGSTDTQYF.

The chain recombines TRBV7-2 with TRBJ2-7; D is uncertain. CDR3 length equals 14 residues. Deletions cut 1 base from V and 0 bases from J, with 7 bases between. Germline CDR1 is SGHTA and CDR2 is FQGNSA. The DNA of the CDR3 is TGTGCCAGCAGCTTAGGGCAGATCTCCTACGAGCAGTACTTC. This sequence encodes CASSLGQISYEQYF.

V and J are TRBV27 and TRBJ1-5, with D possibly matching TRBD1 (6 bases). This CDR3 spans 15 amino acids. Trimming took off 8 bases at V and 3 bases at J, with 17 bases between the two ends. Germline V gene lookup returns CDR1 MNHEY and CDR2 SMNVEV (reference sequence). The CDR3 DNA follows: TGTGCCAGCGGGTTGACAGGCGGAGTCAATCAGCCCCAGCATTTT. Residues: CASGLTGGVNQPQHF.

The chain uses TRBV4-3 and TRBJ1-3; TRBD1 aligns across 7 bases. Unmatched junction bases numbered 11, after V lost 3 bases and J lost 3 bases. The CDR3 loop spans 17 amino acids. Germline CDR1 LGHNA, CDR2 YSLEER. The CDR3 loop reads CASSQVPPRQGGNTIYF. CDR3 nucleotides: TGCGCCAGCAGCCAGGTTCCTCCCAGACAGGGTGGAAACACCATATATTTT.

Written as DNA, the CDR3 is TGTGCCAGCAGCTTGACCGGGACTAGCGTAGGCGAGCAGTACGTC. Its translation: CASSLTGTSVGEQYV. The chain combines TRBV7-8 with TRBJ2-7, with 10 bases identical to TRBD2. Germline V gene data show CDR1 as SGHVS and CDR2 as FQNEAQ. V shed 3 bases, J shed 6 bases, and the junction held 8 bases outside the gene matches. CDR3 length equals 15 residues.

The chain carries TRBV2 and TRBJ2-5; 7 nucleotides align to TRBD2. The CDR3 runs to 13 residues. Germline trimming cut 3 bases from V and 3 bases from J; bases unmatched to any gene: 1. Germline V CDR1 and CDR2: SNHLY, FYNNEI. The CDR3 loop reads CASSEGGEETQYF. The CDR3 DNA is TGTGCCAGCAGTGAGGGAGGGGAAGAGACCCAGTACTTC.

This clone occurred a few times. The chain recombines TRBV5-6 with TRBJ1-2; TRBD1 agrees at 7 bases. CDR1 and CDR2 from the germline V gene are SGHDT and YYEEEE. The V gene end was trimmed by 0 bases and the J gene end by 4 bases; junction bases not matched to a gene: 3. CDR3 length equals 14 residues. CDR3 sequence reads: CASSLGDSTYGYTF. CDR3 nucleotide sequence: TGTGCCAGCAGCTTGGGGGACAGTACCTATGGCTACACCTTC. The entire variable domain, with the rest obtained from reference TRBV5-6 and TRBJ1-2, is as follows: DAGVTQSPTHLIKTRGQQVTLRCSPKSGHDTVSWYQQALGQGPQFIFQYYEEEERQRGNFPDRFSGHQFPNYSSELNVNALLLGDSALYLCASSLGDSTYGYTFGSGTRLTVV.

This clone was counted once. V and J are TRBV7-8 and TRBJ2-7; 12 bases are a match to TRBD2. The CDR3 contains 18 residues. V was clipped by 5 bases and J by 12 bases; unmatched bases: 23. Germline values: CDR1 SGHVS, CDR2 FQNEAQ. CDR3 bases: TGTGCCAGCAGCCCGGGGGTTCTAGCGGGGGGGCGAAATTCAGGAGCGTACGTC. Translating gives CASSPGVLAGGRNSGAYV.